The rows below give T cell receptor beta chains drawn from one sample of a study of OX40 agonist ivuxolimab in advanced cancers. This table comes from immunoSEQ multiplex PCR, and its TCRdb copy is limited to in-frame clones, with some not included. The sample includes around 80,000 clones, roughly 89% of them seen just once. Sequenced here: CD4+ or CD8+ T cells sorted from blood, sampled in a trial of the OX40 agonist ivuxolimab. The receptors here all came from an adult with an advanced solid tumor such as melanoma, head and neck, liver or kidney cancer. Both conserved end residues are part of each CDR3. The order of the fields is clone size, V gene, D gene, J gene, CDR3 protein, CDR3 DNA. The D gene is left open where the match is weak. Expanded clones get a size class; other rows say once, few or many, or leave the size out.

-,TRBV18,TRBD1,TRBJ1-1,CASSPRQGYTEAFF,TGTGCCAGCTCACCTCGACAGGGTTACACTGAAGCTTTCTTT
few,TRBV10-3,-,TRBJ1-6,CAISEVRGGSPLHF,TGTGCCATCAGTGAGGTCAGGGGCGGCTCACCCCTCCACTTT
-,TRBV11-2,TRBD1,TRBJ2-7,CASSLPYRGSYEQYF,TGTGCCAGCAGCTTACCCTACAGGGGGTCCTACGAGCAGTACTTC
-,TRBV28,TRBD2,TRBJ2-1,CASSLAGYGFSEQFF,TGTGCCAGCAGCTTAGCGGGATACGGCTTCAGTGAGCAGTTCTTC
-,TRBV5-4,-,TRBJ2-1,CASSLWDGNEQFF,TGTGCCAGCAGCTTGTGGGACGGTAATGAGCAGTTCTTC
-,TRBV30,-,TRBJ1-6,CAWSVLLGRDNSPLHF,TGTGCCTGGAGTGTACTTTTGGGGCGAGATAATTCACCCCTCCACTTT
few,TRBV10-3,-,TRBJ1-6,CAMSGVGSPLHF,TGTGCCATGTCGGGGGTTGGATCACCCCTCCACTTT
-,TRBV19,-,TRBJ2-2,CASSNVAGAVGELFF,TGTGCCAGTAGCAACGTCGCAGGGGCGGTCGGGGAGCTGTTTTTT
-,TRBV7-9,-,TRBJ2-7,CASSLEIKTSSQYF,TGTGCCAGCAGCTTAGAGATAAAGACTAGTTCTCAGTACTTC
few,TRBV5-4,-,TRBJ2-5,CASSPGAAKTQYF,TGTGCCAGCAGCCCCGGGGCAGCCAAGACCCAGTACTTC
-,TRBV9,-,TRBJ2-1,CASSGWALGTGNEQFF,TGTGCCAGCAGCGGCTGGGCGCTGGGGACGGGCAATGAGCAGTTCTTC
-,TRBV11-2,-,TRBJ2-7,CASSLEGVLLYEQYF,TGTGCCAGCAGCTTAGAGGGGGTTCTCCTCTACGAGCAGTACTTC
-,TRBV30,TRBD1,TRBJ1-5,CAWSVTGLGQPQHF,TGTGCCTGGAGTGTGACAGGGTTGGGTCAGCCCCAGCATTTT
-,TRBV5-8,-,TRBJ2-7,CATRQKGSYEQYF,TGTGCCACTCGACAAAAGGGGTCCTACGAGCAGTACTTC
-,TRBV7-2,-,TRBJ1-5,CASSSGQMRPQHF,TGTGCCAGCAGCTCCGGACAGATGAGGCCCCAGCATTTT
-,TRBV27,TRBD2,TRBJ2-1,CASSLRRTSGRAVWSEQFF,TGTGCCAGCAGTTTGCGCCGGACTAGCGGGAGGGCCGTGTGGTCTGAGCAGTTCTTC
-,TRBV6-5,-,TRBJ2-4,CASSLSGYKNIQYF,TGTGCCAGCAGCCTTTCGGGTTACAAAAACATTCAGTACTTC
-,TRBV7-8,-,TRBJ2-4,CASSAQNQGLNIQYF,TGTGCCAGCAGCGCCCAAAACCAGGGGTTAAACATTCAGTACTTC
-,TRBV21-1,-,TRBJ2-7,CASSNWGRGGYEQYF,TGTGCCAGCAGCAATTGGGGGCGGGGTGGGTACGAGCAGTACTTC
few,TRBV30,-,TRBJ1-1,CAWSVWGVNTEAFF,TGTGCCTGGAGTGTATGGGGGGTGAACACTGAAGCTTTCTTT
-,TRBV10-2,-,TRBJ2-1,CASREQVSASSYNEQFF,TGCGCCAGCAGGGAACAAGTTTCGGCCAGCTCCTACAATGAGCAGTTCTTC
-,TRBV9,TRBD1,TRBJ2-6,CASSPQVGTAYSGANVLTF,TGTGCCAGCAGTCCCCAGGTGGGGACAGCTTACTCTGGGGCCAACGTCCTGACTTTC
-,TRBV25-1,-,TRBJ2-1,CASSDLLRINEQFF,TGTGCCAGCAGTGACTTGTTGCGGATCAATGAGCAGTTCTTC
-,TRBV7-9,-,TRBJ1-4,CASSPTGGSEKLFF,TGTGCCAGCAGCCCGACGGGAGGGAGTGAAAAACTGTTTTTT
-,TRBV5-4,TRBD1,TRBJ2-1,CASSTTGGFYNEQFF,TGTGCCAGCAGCACAACAGGGGGTTTCTACAATGAGCAGTTCTTC
-,TRBV30,-,TRBJ1-4,CACPAGARKLFF,TGTGCCTGTCCAGCGGGGGCGCGAAAACTGTTTTTT
-,TRBV14,-,TRBJ2-3,CASSQGAHRIDTQYF,TGTGCCAGCAGCCAGGGGGCTCACAGGATAGATACGCAGTATTTT
-,TRBV15,-,TRBJ2-7,CATSRDRGPYEQYF,TGTGCCACCAGCAGAGACAGGGGACCTTACGAGCAGTACTTC
-,TRBV5-4,TRBD1,TRBJ2-7,CASRGQGAASYEQYF,TGTGCCAGCAGGGGACAGGGGGCCGCTTCCTACGAGCAGTACTTC
-,TRBV5-1,TRBD2,TRBJ2-3,CASSLAAGGPMSTDTQYF,TGCGCCAGCAGCTTGGCGGCGGGGGGGCCTATGAGCACAGATACGCAGTATTTT
-,TRBV9,-,TRBJ2-5,CASSVGGVQETQYF,TGTGCCAGCAGCGTAGGGGGGGTCCAAGAGACCCAGTACTTC
-,TRBV6-1,-,TRBJ1-3,CASSLSWAGGNTIYF,TGTGCCAGCAGTCTAAGTTGGGCAGGGGGAAACACCATATATTTT
few,TRBV15,-,TRBJ1-2,CATSRGGIGRGGYTF,TGTGCCACCAGCAGAGGGGGGATAGGGCGGGGTGGCTACACCTTC
-,TRBV4-1,TRBD1,TRBJ1-1,CASSHEQGVEAFF,TGCGCCAGCAGCCACGAGCAGGGGGTTGAAGCTTTCTTT
-,TRBV27,TRBD1,TRBJ2-7,CASSLIVGQGYHEQYF,TGTGCCAGCAGTTTAATAGTAGGACAGGGATATCACGAGCAGTACTTC
-,TRBV6-5,-,TRBJ1-2,CASRSSGDRYGYTF,TGTGCCAGCAGATCATCAGGGGATCGGTATGGCTACACCTTC
-,TRBV18,TRBD2,TRBJ2-5,CASSQFGLAGGPFRVETQYF,TGTGCCAGCTCACAATTCGGACTAGCGGGGGGCCCATTTCGTGTGGAGACCCAGTACTTC
-,TRBV5-1,-,TRBJ2-3,CASKITGYTDTQYF,TGCGCCAGCAAGATCACAGGGTACACAGATACGCAGTATTTT
-,TRBV15,-,TRBJ2-3,CATSRDLIGGGDTQYF,TGTGCCACCAGCAGAGATCTGATTGGAGGTGGAGATACGCAGTATTTT
once,TRBV7-2,TRBD2,TRBJ2-7,CASSSRTSGTRYEQYF,TGTGCCAGCAGCTCGCGGACTAGCGGGACTAGGTACGAGCAGTACTTC
-,TRBV29-1,TRBD1,TRBJ1-6,CSVTTGGSDSPLHF,TGCAGCGTTACTACAGGGGGCTCAGATTCACCCCTCCACTTT
-,TRBV9,TRBD2,TRBJ2-1,CASSVASSGGNEQFF,TGTGCCAGCAGCGTAGCTTCTAGCGGGGGTAATGAGCAGTTCTTC
few,TRBV11-2,TRBD1,TRBJ1-4,CASSSLTGINEKLFF,TGTGCCAGCAGCTCCTTGACAGGGATTAATGAAAAACTGTTTTTT
-,TRBV28,TRBD2,TRBJ2-1,CASSGTTGTSGRDSYNEQFF,TGTGCCAGCAGTGGGACTACCGGGACTAGCGGGAGGGATTCCTACAATGAGCAGTTCTTC
-,TRBV4-1,TRBD2,TRBJ2-1,CASSRPGLAGLSSYNEQFF,TGCGCCAGCAGCCGGCCGGGACTAGCGGGGCTTAGCTCCTACAATGAGCAGTTCTTC
-,TRBV6-1,-,TRBJ2-1,CASSEQGQGWVNEQFF,TGTGCCAGCAGTGAACAGGGGCAGGGGTGGGTCAATGAGCAGTTCTTC
-,TRBV9,-,TRBJ2-3,CASSVDHLRDTQYF,TGTGCCAGCAGCGTAGATCATTTGAGGGACACGCAGTATTTT
-,TRBV15,-,TRBJ1-4,CATSRGKINEKLFF,TGTGCCACCAGCAGGGGAAAGATCAATGAAAAACTGTTTTTT
-,TRBV2,-,TRBJ2-7,CASSGVRGNEQYF,TGTGCCAGCAGTGGGGTCAGGGGTAACGAGCAGTACTTC
-,TRBV28,-,TRBJ2-7,CASSPSGSSYEQYF,TGTGCCAGCAGTCCCAGCGGGTCCTCCTACGAGCAGTACTTC
-,TRBV15,TRBD2,TRBJ2-5,CATSRGLAGVETQYF,TGTGCCACCAGCAGGGGACTAGCGGGAGTAGAGACCCAGTACTTC
-,TRBV18,TRBD1,TRBJ2-3,CASSPRGGRGRTDTQYF,TGTGCCAGCTCACCAAGGGGAGGCAGGGGGCGCACAGATACGCAGTATTTT
-,TRBV19,-,TRBJ1-3,CASSPTESSGNTIYF,TGTGCCAGTAGCCCTACAGAATCCTCTGGAAACACCATATATTTT
-,TRBV16,-,TRBJ2-1,CASSQSAQVGEQFF,TGTGCCAGCAGCCAATCCGCGCAGGTGGGTGAGCAGTTCTTC
-,TRBV30,-,TRBJ1-1,CAWSVDTEAFF,TGTGCCTGGAGTGTCGACACTGAAGCTTTCTTT
-,TRBV19,TRBD2,TRBJ2-1,CASSSGTSGSSEQFF,TGTGCCAGTAGTTCAGGGACTAGCGGGAGCTCTGAGCAGTTCTTC
-,TRBV18,-,TRBJ2-7,CASSPTVYEQYF,TGTGCCAGCTCACCGACAGTCTACGAGCAGTACTTC
-,TRBV5-6,-,TRBJ2-4,CASSSWAGRDGAKNIQYF,TGTGCCAGCAGCTCCTGGGCGGGCAGGGATGGGGCCAAAAACATTCAGTACTTC
-,TRBV11-2,-,TRBJ1-1,CASSPLAAEAFF,TGTGCCAGCAGCCCCCTGGCGGCTGAAGCTTTCTTT